A selection of T cell receptor beta chains follows, all from one sample in a study of cytomegalovirus exposure and HLA in healthy donors. TCRdb keeps only in-frame clones here, not all; method: immunoSEQ multiplex PCR. This sample has some 110,000 clones, with approximately 80% found just once. The sample comprised PBMCs. Every receptor here comes from a woman aged 40 to 50 in good health and CMV-seropositive. The CDR3 runs from the conserved cysteine through the conserved F or W. Fields, in order: clone size, J gene, V gene, D gene, CDR3 protein, CDR3 DNA. The D gene is left open where the match is weak. Size tells how often a clone was seen (once, few, many) or the class of an expanded clone, and some rows leave it out.

-	TRBJ2-5	TRBV10-1	TRBD1	CASSEGRGYQETQYF	TGCGCCAGCAGTGAAGGCAGGGGGTACCAAGAGACCCAGTACTTC
-	TRBJ2-2	TRBV7-2	TRBD2	CATRGGRRTGELFF	TGTGCCACCCGGGGCGGGAGAAGGACCGGGGAGCTGTTTTTT
-	TRBJ2-3	TRBV13	-	CASSFEGSRTQYF	TGTGCCAGCAGCTTCGAGGGTAGTAGGACGCAGTATTTT
-	TRBJ2-6	TRBV28	TRBD1	CASSFNRGSNYGANVLTF	TGTGCCAGCAGCTTTAACAGGGGGTCCAACTACGGGGCCAACGTCCTGACTTTC
-	TRBJ1-5	TRBV19	-	CASSIGWGGNQPQHF	TGTGCCAGTAGTATAGGATGGGGGGGCAATCAGCCCCAGCATTTT
-	TRBJ2-3	TRBV11-3	TRBD2	CASSPRGTSGTDTQYF	TGTGCCAGCAGCCCCCGAGGGACTAGCGGGACAGATACGCAGTATTTT
-	TRBJ1-2	TRBV10-3	-	CAISETGLESYTF	TGTGCCATCAGTGAGACAGGTCTGGAGAGCTACACCTTC
-	TRBJ1-6	TRBV6-1	-	CASSEAGGDSPLHF	TGTGCCAGCAGTGAGGCTGGCGGAGATTCACCCCTCCACTTT
-	TRBJ2-5	TRBV5-6	TRBD2	CASSLRAGVTETQYF	TGTGCCAGCAGCTTGCGGGCGGGAGTAACAGAGACCCAGTACTTC
-	TRBJ2-3	TRBV6-5	TRBD2	CASSYFGGGQRDTQYF	TGTGCCAGCAGTTATTTCGGCGGGGGGCAAAGAGATACGCAGTATTTT
-	TRBJ2-5	TRBV6-1	-	CASSERQRQETQYF	TGTGCCAGCAGTGAACGACAGAGACAAGAGACCCAGTACTTC
-	TRBJ2-3	TRBV7-9	TRBD2	CASSRTGGTDTQYF	TGTGCCAGCAGCCGGACGGGAGGGACAGATACGCAGTATTTT
-	TRBJ2-7	TRBV6-5	TRBD2	CASSYSLAGGYEQYF	TGTGCCAGCAGTTACTCTCTAGCGGGAGGCTACGAGCAGTACTTC
-	TRBJ2-1	TRBV7-3	TRBD2	CASKKAGGPGNEQFF	TGTGCCAGCAAAAAAGCGGGAGGGCCGGGAAATGAGCAGTTCTTC
-	TRBJ2-2	TRBV7-6	-	CASSDRNTGELFF	TGTGCCAGCAGCGACAGAAACACCGGGGAGCTGTTTTTT
-	TRBJ2-7	TRBV10-3	-	CAISDSVQGTGEQYF	TGTGCCATCAGTGATTCTGTACAGGGCACCGGCGAGCAGTACTTC
-	TRBJ2-5	TRBV5-4	TRBD2	CASSWAGGPSETQYF	TGTGCCAGCAGCTGGGCGGGAGGGCCGTCGGAGACCCAGTACTTC
-	TRBJ2-2	TRBV12-2	-	CASRLHPLAGANTGELFF	TGTGCAAGTCGCTTACATCCCCTAGCGGGGGCGAACACCGGGGAGCTGTTTTTT
once	TRBJ2-2	TRBV9	-	CASSATGNVGELFF	TGTGCCAGCAGCGCTACAGGGAATGTCGGGGAGCTGTTTTTT
-	TRBJ2-1	TRBV7-9	TRBD2	CASSSSGLAGGPKPNEQFF	TGTGCCAGCAGCTCCTCTGGACTAGCGGGAGGGCCGAAGCCCAATGAGCAGTTCTTC
-	TRBJ1-5	TRBV7-9	-	CASSSFPGIGSNQPQHF	TGTGCCAGCAGCTCGTTCCCGGGGATAGGTAGCAATCAGCCCCAGCATTTT
-	TRBJ2-1	TRBV10-3	-	CAISDQVRASYNEQFF	TGTGCCATCAGTGATCAGGTTCGTGCCTCCTACAATGAGCAGTTCTTC
-	TRBJ2-3	TRBV9	-	CASSVLNFLGDTQYF	TGTGCCAGCAGCGTATTAAACTTTCTAGGAGATACGCAGTATTTT
-	TRBJ2-1	TRBV5-1	TRBD2	CASSLGLAVIKGEQFF	TGCGCCAGCAGCCTGGGACTAGCGGTTATAAAGGGGGAGCAGTTCTTC
-	TRBJ2-7	TRBV13	TRBD2	CASSLEPSGNYEQYF	TGTGCCAGCAGCTTAGAGCCTAGCGGGAACTACGAGCAGTACTTC
-	TRBJ2-3	TRBV2	-	CASREGTSTDTQYF	TGTGCCAGCAGGGAGGGGACTAGCACAGATACGCAGTATTTT
once	TRBJ2-7	TRBV7-6	-	CASSLVPNGGDSQYEQYF	TGTGCCAGCAGCTTAGTCCCTAATGGCGGAGATTCTCAATACGAGCAGTACTTC
-	TRBJ1-5	TRBV6-6	-	CASSSLTGFGQPQHF	TGTGCCAGCAGTTCCCTGACGGGGTTCGGTCAGCCCCAGCATTTT
few	TRBJ1-1	TRBV30	-	CAWSKGQLNTEAFF	TGTGCCTGGAGTAAAGGACAGTTGAACACTGAAGCTTTCTTT
-	TRBJ2-1	TRBV15	-	CATSRNRSSYNEQFF	TGTGCCACCAGCAGGAACAGGAGCTCCTACAATGAGCAGTTCTTC
-	TRBJ2-5	TRBV19	-	CASTSTQETQYF	TGTGCCAGTACCTCTACCCAAGAGACCCAGTACTTC
-	TRBJ1-6	TRBV10-2	-	CASSDLGTRSSPLHF	TGCGCCAGCAGTGACCTCGGGACAAGGAGTTCACCCCTCCACTTT
-	TRBJ2-2	TRBV2	TRBD2	CASSFPRTSGTNTGELFF	TGTGCCAGTAGTTTCCCGAGGACTAGCGGAACGAACACCGGGGAGCTGTTTTTT
-	TRBJ2-3	TRBV21-1	-	CASRSGQGTDTQYF	TGTGCCAGCAGAAGCGGACAGGGCACAGATACGCAGTATTTT
-	TRBJ1-1	TRBV5-1	-	CASRPTDKNTEAFF	TGCGCCAGCAGGCCGACAGATAAAAACACTGAAGCTTTCTTT
once	TRBJ2-2	TRBV2	TRBD2	CASRRTSLTGELFF	TGTGCCAGCAGGCGGACTAGTCTCACCGGGGAGCTGTTTTTT
-	TRBJ2-1	TRBV15	-	CATSRDRGLANYNEQFF	TGTGCCACCAGCAGAGATAGGGGCCTAGCGAATTACAATGAGCAGTTCTTC
-	TRBJ2-5	TRBV27	-	CASSSTNRLDRETQYF	TGTGCCAGCAGTTCGACCAACCGACTAGACCGAGAGACCCAGTACTTC
-	TRBJ2-5	TRBV2	-	CASTGVRQETQYF	TGTGCCAGCACGGGGGTACGACAAGAGACCCAGTACTTC
-	TRBJ2-2	TRBV15	TRBD2	CATSRESGTSGGELFF	TGTGCCACCAGCAGAGAATCCGGGACTAGCGGCGGGGAGCTGTTTTTT
-	TRBJ1-1	TRBV19	-	CASSIWYTRFLNTEAFF	TGTGCCAGTAGTATTTGGTACACACGATTCCTGAACACTGAAGCTTTCTTT
-	TRBJ2-1	TRBV29-1	TRBD2	CSVERGTSGSNEQFF	TGCAGCGTTGAAAGAGGGACTAGCGGGAGCAATGAGCAGTTCTTC
-	TRBJ2-3	TRBV5-1	TRBD1	CASSLDRVGTDTQYF	TGCGCCAGCAGCCTGGACAGGGTGGGAACAGATACGCAGTATTTT
-	TRBJ1-6	TRBV5-5	-	CASSLVADSPLHF	TGTGCCAGCAGCTTGGTGGCAGATTCACCCCTCCACTTT
-	TRBJ1-5	TRBV2	-	CASSGLGQPQHF	TGTGCCAGCAGTGGACTAGGCCAGCCCCAGCATTTT
few	TRBJ2-2	TRBV27	TRBD2	CASSLSGAGELFF	TGTGCCAGCAGTTTAAGCGGGGCCGGGGAGCTGTTTTTT
few	TRBJ1-2	TRBV11-2	-	CASSSPTEQLGNYGYTF	TGTGCCAGCAGCTCCCCGACAGAGCAATTGGGTAACTATGGCTACACCTTC
-	TRBJ1-5	TRBV28	-	CASSLFFGRHNQPQHF	TGTGCCAGCAGTTTATTTTTCGGGAGACACAATCAGCCCCAGCATTTT